The next 10 T cell receptor beta chains were all read from a single sample in a study of T cell changes during pregnancy in multiple sclerosis. Assay used: immunoSEQ multiplex PCR; TCRdb lists only in-frame clones, some missing. The sample carries around 45,000 clones, 75% to 90% recorded once. The specimen comprised CD8+ T cells from peripheral blood mononuclear cells, sampled in the second trimester of pregnancy. The receptors originated from a female donor with multiple sclerosis, enrolled in a pregnancy study.

In its sample, this clone was seen a few times. The chain carries TRBV5-6 and TRBJ2-3; 9 bases are shared with TRBD2. CDR3 length: 15 amino acids. Germline V CDR1 and CDR2: SGHDT, YYEEEE. Losses at the gene ends were 2 bases for V and 4 bases for J; bases not matched to a gene: 5. This chain's CDR3 is CASSLVLAGADTQYF. The CDR3 nucleotides are TGTGCCAGCAGCTTAGTATTAGCGGGGGCAGATACGCAGTATTTT.

The rearrangement uses TRBV10-3 and TRBJ1-2; D gene uncertain. The CDR3 has 16 amino acids. The V end was cut by 2 bases, the J end by 4 bases, with 17 bases between. Germline V gives CDR1 ENHRY, CDR2 SYGVKD. The CDR3 DNA reads TGTGCCATCAGTGAGGTGGCAGAGGAAACGATCTATGGCTACACCTTC. Amino acids: CAISEVAEETIYGYTF.

This chain connects TRBV6-5 to TRBJ1-5; TRBD1 aligns across 9 bases. Trimming removed 8 bases from V and 4 bases from J; junction bases left unmatched: 3. The CDR3 sequence is 13 residues long. Germline lookup yields CDR1 MNHEY and CDR2 SVGAGI. The CDR3 DNA sequence: TGTGCCAGCGGACAGGGGCTAAATCAGCCCCAGCATTTT. Its translation is CASGQGLNQPQHF.

The J gene is TRBJ2-2, the V gene TRBV27; 10 bases align to TRBD1. Unmatched junction bases numbered 10, after V lost 9 bases and J lost 6 bases. CDR3 length: 15 amino acids. Germline CDR1 and CDR2: MNHEY and SMNVEV (reference sequence). The CDR3 spells CASGTGQGYAGELFF. CDR3 in DNA: TGTGCCAGTGGTACGGGACAGGGGTATGCCGGGGAGCTGTTTTTT.

V and J are TRBV27 and TRBJ1-1; D possibly corresponds to TRBD1 (6 bases). Germline lookup yields CDR1 MNHEY and CDR2 SMNVEV (reference sequence). The CDR3 has 13 residues. Trimming removed 5 bases at V and 1 base at J, with 8 bases between. The DNA of the CDR3 is TGTGCCAGCAGTCCGACAGGGAACACTGAAGCTTTCTTT. It is translated as CASSPTGNTEAFF.

CDR3 amino acids: CASSPPGPEQYF. The CDR3 DNA sequence: TGTGCCAGCAGCCCCCCGGGTCCTGAGCAGTACTTC. V and J are TRBV7-8 and TRBJ2-7; D uncertain. Deletions cut 5 bases from V and 7 bases from J, with 12 bases between. Germline assignment: CDR1 SGHVS and CDR2 FQNEAQ. The CDR3 contains 12 residues.

This rearrangement joins TRBV4-1 to TRBJ2-1; 7 positions match TRBD2. The V segment lost 4 bases and the J segment 6 bases; nucleotides outside the gene matches: 15. Germline V gene lookup returns CDR1 MGHRA and CDR2 YSYEKL. The CDR3 is 17 residues long. The CDR3 DNA sequence: TGCGCCAGCAGCCCCCGGACAAGGGACTATAGTTTCAATGAGCAGTTCTTC. Translation: CASSPRTRDYSFNEQFF.

This clone was counted between two and nine times. V gene TRBV2 combines with J gene TRBJ1-2; D may be TRBD1 (6 bases). Germline CDR1 is SNHLY and CDR2 is FYNNEI. V dropped 3 bases and J dropped 4 bases, with 21 bases sitting between them. This CDR3 region has 17 residues. Written as DNA, the CDR3 is TGTGCCAGCAGTGAGTCGGTCCGGCTCCAGGGGCTCTATGGCTACACCTTC. This codes for CASSESVRLQGLYGYTF.

The V call is TRBV4-1, the J call TRBJ2-5, with 8 bases fitting TRBD2. Per germline, CDR1 MGHRA and CDR2 YSYEKL. V lost 5 bases and J lost 5; bases outside the gene matches: 16. There are 17 residues in the CDR3. The CDR3 sequence: CASSSLQDPGGRETQYF. CDR3 DNA: TGCGCCAGCAGCTCCCTGCAAGATCCGGGGGGGCGGGAGACCCAGTACTTC.

CDR3 bases: TGTGCCAGCAGTGAAGCGCTGGAAGGGGTCTATGGCTACACCTTC. Translated, it gives CASSEALEGVYGYTF. V usage is TRBV6-1 and J usage is TRBJ1-2, with D possibly matching TRBD1 (5 bases). The V end was cut by 0 bases, the J end by 4 bases, with 12 bases between. The germline V gene encodes CDR1 MNHNS and CDR2 SASEGT. The length of the CDR3 is 15 residues.